This T cell receptor (beta chain) was identified during a study of T-cell reconstitution after alpha-beta-depleted transplantation in children. Study-wide points: In patients about two months after transplant, alpha-beta T cells reportedly arose from several hundred expanded graft clones.

Concerning this clonotype itself: Its specificity is unknown.

After removal of 5 bases from V and 2 bases from J, the junction contained 5 bases not matched to a gene. The CDR3 loop spans 15 amino acids. The germline V gene has CDR1 MNHNS and CDR2 SASEGT. The TCRbeta library incorporated unique molecular identifiers. TCRdb re-called the PCR reads with MiXCR, one entry per CDR3 protein. In the table there are more than 200,000 distinct CDR3 sequences, roughly a sixth of which are singletons. This sample comprised PBMCs, mostly from graft donor cells, obtained 360 days after TCRalphabeta/CD19-depleted stem cell transplant. The chain uses TRBV6-1 and TRBJ2-7; 11 nucleotides line up with TRBD1. This receptor was identified in a male patient between 2 and 10 years old who had a stem cell transplant for acute lymphoblastic leukemia, so the T cells may come from the graft donor. DNA for the CDR3: TGTGCCAGCAGTAAGCCGGGACAGGGGGCCTACGAGCAGTACTTC. Its protein is CASSKPGQGAYEQYF.